This T cell receptor (beta chain) was sequenced for a study of blood T cell repertoires in COVID-19 (TCRdb year 2020). Study-level background: The collaborator samples originated in the United States, Italy and Spain and spanned the acute and convalescent phases of COVID-19. The prospective study material was composed of cDNA or gDNA derived from T cells, B-cell-depleted T cells, or PBMCs. Subjects who had been exposed to COVID-19, were actively infected with it, or had recovered from it provided the deeply sampled blood TCRbeta repertoires that made up the dataset. The repertoires were released in a freely available public database intended as a resource for research on the immune response to SARS-CoV-2. Samples came from the ongoing ImmuneRACE study (first 160 participants) plus 1,254 subjects from 6 global collaborators. Sample metadata almost always included a de-identified subject ID, COVID-19 status, age in years and sex. HLA class I and class II types, where available, came from metadata supplied by the sample provider rather than from assay-based typing. Broad study findings and their caveats: How much clinical and demographic metadata was included differed by source and by participant, and the metadata was provided uncurated.

Whole blood was collected in K2EDTA tubes by collaborating institutions according to the institutions' own protocols. For TCRbeta analysis, collaborator samples were shipped as frozen whole blood, as isolated PBMCs, or as DNA extracted from either sample type. TCRbeta CDR3 regions were amplified from genomic DNA using the immunoSEQ Assay, a bias-controlled multiplex PCR. Per the original workflow: The number of nucleated cells in each sample was estimated from the amplification of reference gene primers within the assay. To quantify the absolute abundance of each unique TCRbeta CDR3 rearrangement, sequence reads were collapsed and filtered. For each sample, productive Simpson clonality was calculated by taking the square root of Simpson's diversity index across productive rearrangements. The clones in this table, taken by TCRdb from immuneACCESS, are in-frame only. Not every clone is retained; where verified, under half of the shortfall comes from an unresolved V gene, and the cause of the rest is unknown. Clone size and V and J calls were adopted from that table, with D and trimming inferred from the DNA. The sample records 120,000 to 150,000 clones, 85% to 90% of which are singletons. The ten largest clones take up 8.6% of the sample.

As to this clone: The antigen this receptor binds is unknown. One base away there is no much larger clone; base qualities are not given.

The sample was peripheral blood. The clonotype was recovered from a woman between 45 and 65 years old with active or convalescent COVID-19.

The DNA sequence is given as TGCAGTGCTAATGAAGGGGGCAAATCGTGGGGCTACACCTTC. Translation gives CSANEGGKSWGYTF. The chain was built from TRBV20-1 and TRBJ1-2; a stretch of 7 junction bases matches TRBD1. From the germline V gene (reference sequence), CDR1 is DFQATT and CDR2 is SNEGSKA. From cysteine to phenylalanine, the CDR3 is 14 amino acids long. Here the CDR3 DNA is all that survives: 42 bases in frame from base 1. V and J are trimmed by 4 bases and 8 bases, and the gene matches miss 13 bases of the junction.